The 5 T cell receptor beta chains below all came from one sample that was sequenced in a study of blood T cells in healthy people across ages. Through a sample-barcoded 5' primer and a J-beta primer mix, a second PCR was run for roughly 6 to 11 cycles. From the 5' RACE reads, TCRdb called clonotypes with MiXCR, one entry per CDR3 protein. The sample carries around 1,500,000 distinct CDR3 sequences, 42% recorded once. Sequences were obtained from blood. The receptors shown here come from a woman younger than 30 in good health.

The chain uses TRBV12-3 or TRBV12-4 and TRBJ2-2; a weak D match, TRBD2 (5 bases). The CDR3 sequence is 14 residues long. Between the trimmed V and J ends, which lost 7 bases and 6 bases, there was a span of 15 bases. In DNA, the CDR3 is TGTGCCAGCACCTGGGGAGCAGCAGCCGGGGAGCTGTTTTTT. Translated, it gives CASTWGAAAGELFF.

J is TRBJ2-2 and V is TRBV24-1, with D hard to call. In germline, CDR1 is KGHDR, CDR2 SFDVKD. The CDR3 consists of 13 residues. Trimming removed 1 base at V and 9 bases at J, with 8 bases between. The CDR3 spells CATSDFNARELFF. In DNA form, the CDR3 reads TGTGCCACCAGTGATTTTAACGCGAGGGAGCTGTTTTTT.

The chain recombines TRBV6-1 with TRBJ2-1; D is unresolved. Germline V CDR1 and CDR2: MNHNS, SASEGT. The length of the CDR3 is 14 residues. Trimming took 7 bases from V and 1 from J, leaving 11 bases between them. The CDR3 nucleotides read TGTGCCAGCACGGGTGCCCGATCCTACAATGAGCAGTTCTTC. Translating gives CASTGARSYNEQFF.

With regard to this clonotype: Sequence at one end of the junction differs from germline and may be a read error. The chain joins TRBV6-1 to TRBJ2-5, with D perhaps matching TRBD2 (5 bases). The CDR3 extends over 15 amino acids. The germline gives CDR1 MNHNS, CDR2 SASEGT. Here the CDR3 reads CASNKRRVGQEAQYF. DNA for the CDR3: TGTGCCAGCAATAAGCGGCGAGTGGGCCAAGAGGCCCAGTACTTC.

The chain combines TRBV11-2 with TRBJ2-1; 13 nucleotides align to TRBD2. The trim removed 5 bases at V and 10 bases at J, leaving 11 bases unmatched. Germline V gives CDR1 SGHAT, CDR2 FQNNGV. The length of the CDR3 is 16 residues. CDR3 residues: CASSPQLAGGPGEQFF. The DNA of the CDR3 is TGTGCCAGCAGCCCGCAACTAGCGGGAGGGCCGGGGGAGCAGTTCTTC.